This TCR beta chain was documented in a study of T-cell reconstitution after alpha-beta-depleted transplantation in children. Preparation of the TCRbeta library involved a method that used unique molecular identifiers. TCRdb re-called the PCR reads with MiXCR, one entry per CDR3 protein. The table includes about 160,000 distinct CDR3 sequences, 11% detected once. Study findings and constraints: Newly generated T cells supplied most T-cell counts and diversity one year post-transplant.

This clonotype was found many times. Its specificity is unknown. Germline V gives CDR1 DFQATT, CDR2 SNEGSKA (reference sequence). The CDR3 sequence is 13 residues long. Material: PBMCs, obtained before TCRalphabeta/CD19-depleted stem cell transplant. The rearrangement links TRBV20-1 to TRBJ1-4; D is unclear. This TCR was sampled from a boy younger than 10 with acute myeloid leukemia, due to receive a stem cell transplant. CDR3 nucleotide sequence: TGCAGCGTGGACTCCGCAACTAATGAAAAACTGTTTTTT. This codes for CSVDSATNEKLFF.